One and the same sample provided the 6 T cell receptor beta chains below, sequenced in a study of response to subunit inactivated influenza vaccine. TCRdb passed the RT-PCR reads through MiXCR, listing each CDR3 protein once. The sample yields around 250,000 distinct CDR3 sequences, 9% to 15% seen once. The sequencing here drew on non-naive T cells sorted from PBMCs, taken 14 days before vaccination. These receptors were collected from a man in his forties or fifties who received an inactivated influenza vaccine.

V gene TRBV19 combines with J gene TRBJ1-5; D not resolved. V shed 5 bases and J shed 3 bases, with 14 bases lying between them. In germline, CDR1 is LNHDA, CDR2 SQIVND (reference sequence). The CDR3 length is 15 residues. The CDR3 bases are TGTGCCAGTAGTCCCAGACGGGTTTACAATCAGCCCCAGCATTTT. Residues: CASSPRRVYNQPQHF.

This clonotype was counted a few times. This chain connects TRBV1 to TRBJ2-5; the D segment call TRBD1 is taken from the table without a DNA check. TRBV1 is classified as a pseudogene. This CDR3 has 18 amino acids. The CDR3 bases are TGCACCAGCAGCCAATCTCCTCGCTCCGGGACCGTTGGGGAGACCCAGTACTTC. This encodes CTSSQSPRSGTVGETQYF.

The sample holds a few counts of this clonotype. The chain has TRBV2 and TRBJ2-3, with 8 positions matching TRBD1. From germline, CDR1 is SNHLY and CDR2 FYNNEI. The CDR3 contains 16 residues. J lost 6 bases, V lost 0 bases, and 8 bases had no gene match. CDR3 nucleotides: TGTGCCAGCAGTGAAGCCGCCGGGACAGGTTATGATACGCAGTATTTT. Translated, it gives CASSEAAGTGYDTQYF. The full variable domain, its missing parts supplied by reference TRBV2 and TRBJ2-3, is EPEVTQTPSHQVTQMGQEVILRCVPISNHLYFYWYRQILGQKVEFLVSFYNNEISEKSEIFDDQFSVERPDGSNFTLKIRSTKLEDSAMYFCASSEAAGTGYDTQYFGPGTRLTVL.

The table lists this clonotype with a few counts. V gene TRBV12-3 or TRBV12-4 combines with J gene TRBJ2-7; D uncertain. This CDR3 region has 13 residues. Trimming left V 3 bases short and J 7 bases short, with 13 bases between. The CDR3 sequence: CASSFVPRGEQYF. Written as DNA, the CDR3 is TGTGCCAGCAGTTTCGTCCCTCGAGGAGAGCAGTACTTC.

This clonotype was observed a handful of times. The CDR3, as DNA: TGTGCCAGCAGCTTAGGGGGACACGGTCAGCCCCAGCATTTT. Amino acids: CASSLGGHGQPQHF. The chain recombines TRBV7-2 with TRBJ1-5, with a weak D call TRBD1 (6 bases). Germline V gives CDR1 SGHTA, CDR2 FQGNSA. Trimming removed 1 base from V and 6 bases from J, with 10 bases in between. CDR3 length: 14 amino acids.

In this sample, this clonotype turned up a few times. The chain links TRBV12-3 or TRBV12-4 to TRBJ1-3; no definite D call. CDR3 length: 13 residues. V was pared by 2 bases and J by 5 bases, with 7 bases between. The CDR3 bases are TGTGCCAGCAGTTTATTGGGTCGAAACACCATATATTTT. This sequence encodes CASSLLGRNTIYF.